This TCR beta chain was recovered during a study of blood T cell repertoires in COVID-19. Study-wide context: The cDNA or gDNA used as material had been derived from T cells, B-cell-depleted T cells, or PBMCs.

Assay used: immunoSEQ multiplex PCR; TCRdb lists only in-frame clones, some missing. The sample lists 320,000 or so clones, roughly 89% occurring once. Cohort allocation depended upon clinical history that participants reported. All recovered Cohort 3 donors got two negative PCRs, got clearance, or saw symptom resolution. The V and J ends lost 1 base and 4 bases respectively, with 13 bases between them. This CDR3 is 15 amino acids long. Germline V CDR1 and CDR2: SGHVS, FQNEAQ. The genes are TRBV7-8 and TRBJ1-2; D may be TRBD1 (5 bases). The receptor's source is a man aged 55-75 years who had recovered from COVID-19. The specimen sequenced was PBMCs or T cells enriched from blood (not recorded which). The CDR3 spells CASSLVDTRLYGYTF. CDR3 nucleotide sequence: TGTGCCAGCAGCTTAGTGGACACCAGGCTCTATGGCTACACCTTC.